Below, one TCR beta chain is given with its context. The target antigen is unknown. Assay: immunoSEQ multiplex PCR; the TCRdb copy retains only in-frame clones and omits some. The table records fewer than 15,000 clones, over 85% of them present only once. The data belong to a study of regulatory dendritic cells for organ transplantation. Study-wide background: Dendritic cell cultures received LPS on day 6.

Germline loops: CDR1 LNHDA, CDR2 SQIVND (reference sequence). This CDR3 contains 14 residues. Trimming cost V 3 bases and J 4 bases, with 10 bases left between them. CFSE-labeled sorted T cells met regulatory or mature dendritic cells for 5 to 6 days. Overall study results and limits: Considerable individual heterogeneity was seen in alloreactive memory CD8+ T cells.

The clonotype originates from a human donor in good health. This chain joins TRBV19 and TRBJ1-5; D gene ambiguous. What was sequenced was naive CD8+ T cells from blood cultured with regulatory dendritic cells. Subset meaning: CD45RA+ naive T cells. The CDR3 spells CASSIGEINQPQHF. DNA of the CDR3: TGTGCCAGTAGTATCGGGGAGATAAATCAGCCCCAGCATTTT.